This T cell receptor (beta chain) was obtained from a study of metastatic and nonmetastatic thyroid tumors. This clone was observed a handful of times. TCRdb redid the clone calls on the PCR reads using MiXCR. In the table there are over 15,000 clones, roughly 3.5% of which are singletons. With 4 bases clipped from V and 4 bases from J, the junction kept 5 bases outside the gene matches. The CDR3 sequence is 14 residues long. Germline CDR1 reads DFQATT; CDR2 reads SNEGSKA (reference sequence). Thyroid surgery had not been preceded by any treatment in any patient. This receptor was identified in a female donor with papillary thyroid cancer or a benign thyroid nodule (not recorded which). Some clones in this sample may be carry-over from other donors' samples. The chain links TRBV20-1 to TRBJ2-1, with TRBD2 identical over 9 bases. Sequencing input: tumor tissue. CDR3 sequence reads: CSAKRLADYNEQFF. In nucleotides, the CDR3 is TGCAGTGCTAAACGACTAGCGGATTACAATGAGCAGTTCTTC.